The TCR beta chain described here comes from a study of beta chain features in type 1 diabetes. Study observations and caveats: Naive, central memory and regulatory TCRB repertoires appeared more similar among patients than healthy donors. In cDNA sequencing, cells with high TCR expression could be over-represented. A pattern of fewer insertions and more deletions at VDJ junctions was seen in type 1 diabetes patients.

By way of CD45RO/CCR7/CD25/CD127/CD95/CD27, the CD4+ regulatory, stem cell-like memory, central memory and naive cells were sorted. The whole isolated RNA underwent reverse transcription, so sequencing captured expressed TCRB transcripts. Clones were sequenced by immunoSEQ multiplex PCR, and TCRdb holds only the in-frame ones, with some missing. Of roughly 400,000 clones listed, around 13% are singletons. J lost 2 bases, V lost 0 bases, and 4 bases had no gene match. Germline V gives CDR1 SGDLS, CDR2 YYNGEE. This CDR3 has 15 amino acids. The sample holds a few counts of this clone. Its cognate antigen is unknown.

Material for sequencing was naive CD4+ T cells from blood. The V and J genes are TRBV9 and TRBJ2-7, with TRBD1 identical over 8 bases. The TCR sequence derives from a man aged 25-40 years in good health. The CDR3 region is CASSVAPGQAYEQYF. CDR3 sequence (DNA): TGTGCCAGCAGCGTAGCTCCGGGACAGGCCTACGAGCAGTACTTC.